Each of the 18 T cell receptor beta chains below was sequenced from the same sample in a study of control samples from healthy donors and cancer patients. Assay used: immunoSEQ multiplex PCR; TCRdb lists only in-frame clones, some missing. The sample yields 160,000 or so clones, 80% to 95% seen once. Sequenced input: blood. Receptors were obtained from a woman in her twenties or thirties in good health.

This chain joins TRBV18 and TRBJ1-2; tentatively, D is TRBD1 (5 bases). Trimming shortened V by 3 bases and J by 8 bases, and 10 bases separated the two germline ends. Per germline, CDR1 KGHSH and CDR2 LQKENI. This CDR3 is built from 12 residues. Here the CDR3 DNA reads TGTGCCAGCTCACCTCAGGGTGTAGGCTACACCTTC. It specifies CASSPQGVGYTF.

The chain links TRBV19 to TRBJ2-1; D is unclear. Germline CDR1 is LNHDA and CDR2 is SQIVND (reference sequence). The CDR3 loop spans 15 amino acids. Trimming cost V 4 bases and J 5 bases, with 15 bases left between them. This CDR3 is CASSTGTYNNNEQFF. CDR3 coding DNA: TGTGCCAGTAGTACAGGCACCTATAATAACAATGAGCAGTTCTTC.

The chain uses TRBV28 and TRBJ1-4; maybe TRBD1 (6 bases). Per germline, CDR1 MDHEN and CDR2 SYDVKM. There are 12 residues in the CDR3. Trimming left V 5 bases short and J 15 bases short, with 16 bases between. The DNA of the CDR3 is TGTGCCAGCAGTGGCCGGGACACACGGGTGTTTTTT. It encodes CASSGRDTRVFF.

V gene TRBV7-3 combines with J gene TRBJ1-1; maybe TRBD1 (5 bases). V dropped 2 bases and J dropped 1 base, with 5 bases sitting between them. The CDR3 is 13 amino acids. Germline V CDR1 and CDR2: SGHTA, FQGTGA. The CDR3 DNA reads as TGTGCCAGCAGCTTAGGACAGAACACTGAAGCTTTCTTT. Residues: CASSLGQNTEAFF.

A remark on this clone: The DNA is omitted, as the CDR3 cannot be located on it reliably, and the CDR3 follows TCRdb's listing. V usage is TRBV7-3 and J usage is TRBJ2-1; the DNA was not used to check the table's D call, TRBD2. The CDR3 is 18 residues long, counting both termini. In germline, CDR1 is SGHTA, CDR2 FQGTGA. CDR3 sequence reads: CASSHWGSGTSGRQGMFF.

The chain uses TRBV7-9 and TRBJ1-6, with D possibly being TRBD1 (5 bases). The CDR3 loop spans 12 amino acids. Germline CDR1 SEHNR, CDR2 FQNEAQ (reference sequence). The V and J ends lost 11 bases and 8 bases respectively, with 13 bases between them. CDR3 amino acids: CAVIGGDSPLHF. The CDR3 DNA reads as TGTGCCGTCATCGGGGGGGATTCACCCCTCCACTTT.

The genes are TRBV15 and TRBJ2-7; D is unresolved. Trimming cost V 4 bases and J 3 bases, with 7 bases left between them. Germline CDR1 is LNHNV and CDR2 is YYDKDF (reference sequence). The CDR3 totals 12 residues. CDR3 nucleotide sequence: TGTGCCACCAGCACCAACAGCTACGAGCAGTACTTC. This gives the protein CATSTNSYEQYF.

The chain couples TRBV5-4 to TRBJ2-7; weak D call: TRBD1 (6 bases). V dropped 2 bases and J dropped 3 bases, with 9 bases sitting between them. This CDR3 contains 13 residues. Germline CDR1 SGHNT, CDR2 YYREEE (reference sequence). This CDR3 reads CASSFATGYEQYF. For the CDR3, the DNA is TGTGCCAGCAGCTTTGCGACAGGCTACGAGCAGTACTTC.

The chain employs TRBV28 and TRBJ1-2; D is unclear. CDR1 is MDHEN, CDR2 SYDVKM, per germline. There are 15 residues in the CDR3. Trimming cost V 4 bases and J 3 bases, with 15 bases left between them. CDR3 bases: TGTGCCAGCAGTTCGACGGCAGGCGCGCACTATGGCTACACCTTC. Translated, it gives CASSSTAGAHYGYTF.

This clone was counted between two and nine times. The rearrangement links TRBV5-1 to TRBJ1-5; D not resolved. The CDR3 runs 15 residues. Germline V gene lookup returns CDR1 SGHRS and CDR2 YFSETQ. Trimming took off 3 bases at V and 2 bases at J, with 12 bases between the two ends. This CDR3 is CASSWGGMGNQPQHF. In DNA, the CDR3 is TGCGCCAGCAGCTGGGGAGGGATGGGCAATCAGCCCCAGCATTTT.

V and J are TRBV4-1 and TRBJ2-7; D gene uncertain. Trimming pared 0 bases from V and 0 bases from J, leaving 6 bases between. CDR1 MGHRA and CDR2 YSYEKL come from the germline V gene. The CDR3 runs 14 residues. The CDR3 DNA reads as TGCGCCAGCAGCCAAGATCTGAGCTCCTACGAGCAGTACTTC. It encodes CASSQDLSSYEQYF.

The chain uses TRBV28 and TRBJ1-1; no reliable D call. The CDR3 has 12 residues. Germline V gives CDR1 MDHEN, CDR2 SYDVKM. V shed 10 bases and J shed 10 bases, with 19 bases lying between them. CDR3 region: CATWSPPQTAFF. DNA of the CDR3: TGTGCCACTTGGAGCCCGCCCCAGACAGCTTTCTTT.

The CDR3, as DNA: TGTGCCTCCGGGGATCTGCAGCCGGGCACAGATACGCAGTATTTT. Protein product: CASGDLQPGTDTQYF. The V gene is TRBV12-5, the J gene TRBJ2-3, with a tentative D call TRBD2 (5 bases). From germline, CDR1 is LGHNT and CDR2 FRNRAP. The CDR3 contains 15 residues.

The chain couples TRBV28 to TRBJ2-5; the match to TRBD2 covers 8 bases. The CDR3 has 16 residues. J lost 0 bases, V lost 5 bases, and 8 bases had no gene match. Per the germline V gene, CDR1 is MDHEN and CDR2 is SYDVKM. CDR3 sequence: CASSRLSGTYQETQYF. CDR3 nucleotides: TGTGCCAGCAGTAGACTTAGCGGGACATACCAAGAGACCCAGTACTTC.

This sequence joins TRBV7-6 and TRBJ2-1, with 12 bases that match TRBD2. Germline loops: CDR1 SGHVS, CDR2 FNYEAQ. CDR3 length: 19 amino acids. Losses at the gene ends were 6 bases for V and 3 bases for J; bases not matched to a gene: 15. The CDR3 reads CASSPVTSGSFRDYNEQFF. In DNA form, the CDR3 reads TGTGCCAGCAGTCCCGTGACTAGCGGGAGTTTCAGGGACTACAATGAGCAGTTCTTC.

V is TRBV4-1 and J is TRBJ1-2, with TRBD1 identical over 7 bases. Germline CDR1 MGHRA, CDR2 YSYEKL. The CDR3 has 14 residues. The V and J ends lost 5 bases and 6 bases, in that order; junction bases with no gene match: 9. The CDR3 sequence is CASSSPGQRNGYTF. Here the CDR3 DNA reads TGCGCCAGCAGCAGCCCGGGACAGCGCAATGGCTACACCTTC.

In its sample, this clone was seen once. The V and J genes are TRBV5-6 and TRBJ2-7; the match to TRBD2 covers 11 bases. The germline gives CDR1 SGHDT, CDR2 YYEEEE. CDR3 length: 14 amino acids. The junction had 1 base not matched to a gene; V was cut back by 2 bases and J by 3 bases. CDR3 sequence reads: CASSLGTSGYEQYF. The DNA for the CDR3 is TGTGCCAGCAGCTTAGGGACTAGCGGCTACGAGCAGTACTTC.

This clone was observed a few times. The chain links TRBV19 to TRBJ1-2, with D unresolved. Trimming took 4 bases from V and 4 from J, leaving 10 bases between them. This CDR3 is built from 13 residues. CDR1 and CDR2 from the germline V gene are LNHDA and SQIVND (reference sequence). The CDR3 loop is CASSTQTIYGYTF. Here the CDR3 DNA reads TGTGCCAGTAGTACTCAGACGATCTATGGCTACACCTTC.